The clone carrying this T cell receptor beta chain was detected ten times or more. Per the study methods: Nucleated cell number was recorded as an estimate derived from reference gene primer amplification. Some clones are missing from TCRdb's copy, which holds only in-frame ones; the method was immunoSEQ multiplex PCR. The D gene and trimming were derived from the DNA, and the V and J assignments and clone size from that table. The sample includes around 250,000 clones, over 75% of them seen just once. The sample comes from a study of blood T cell repertoires in COVID-19. Recruited during active infection, patients (from Seattle) were subsequently followed longitudinally. The specimen sequenced was peripheral blood. The TCR sequence derives from a woman in her seventies with COVID-19, enrolled during active disease.

The CDR3 bases are TGTGCCAGTCAAGAGTTTGCCTCCTACGAGCAGTACTTC. It codes for CASQEFASYEQYF. This rearrangement joins TRBV6-5 to TRBJ2-7; D gene unclear. V was pared by 9 bases and J by 0 bases, with 12 bases between. The CDR3 runs to 13 residues. Germline V gene data show CDR1 as MNHEY and CDR2 as SVGAGI.